A single sample gave rise to the 7 T cell receptor beta chains below, sequenced in a study of blood T cell repertoires in COVID-19. TCRdb's copy holds only in-frame clones and misses some; the assay was immunoSEQ multiplex PCR. The profile shows about 240,000 clones, about four fifths of them singletons. Sequencing was done on a sample of peripheral blood. The origin of the receptors is a man aged 30-40 years who had recovered from COVID-19.

The gene calls are TRBV11-2 and TRBJ1-1, with unresolved D. The CDR3 has 13 residues. Trimming cost V 5 bases and J 5 bases, with 12 bases left between them. The V gene's germline CDR1 is SGHAT and CDR2 FQNNGV. Written as DNA, the CDR3 is TGTGCCAGCAGCCCGCCGGGGAATACTGAAGCTTTCTTT. Translation: CASSPPGNTEAFF.

The rearrangement links TRBV19 to TRBJ2-5; D is possibly TRBD2 (5 bases). V was trimmed by 1 base and J by 4 bases, leaving 10 bases between them. This CDR3 has 14 residues. Germline V gene data show CDR1 as LNHDA and CDR2 as SQIVND (reference sequence). CDR3 nucleotides: TGTGCCAGTAGTATAGCGGGGATCTTAGAGACCCAGTACTTC. Its protein product is CASSIAGILETQYF.

V and J are TRBV29-1 and TRBJ1-1; D gene ambiguous. The CDR3 totals 12 residues. Germline CDR1 SQVTM, CDR2 ANQGSEA. V lost 2 bases, J lost 1 base, and 5 bases lay in between. The CDR3 DNA sequence: TGCAGCGTTGAACGAGGGAACACTGAAGCTTTCTTT. Protein product: CSVERGNTEAFF. Full variable domain (missing parts from reference TRBV29-1 and TRBJ1-1): SAVISQKPSRDICQRGTSLTIQCQVDSQVTMMFWYRQQPGQSLTLIATANQGSEATYESGFVIDKFPISRPNLTFSTLTVSNMSPEDSSIYLCSVERGNTEAFFGQGTRLTVV.

This clone was detected only a few times. The rearrangement joins TRBV10-3 to TRBJ2-7; 10 bases are a match to TRBD1. CDR3 size: 15 residues. Germline CDR1 ENHRY, CDR2 SYGVKD. J lost 2 bases, V lost 4 bases, and 5 bases had no gene match. The CDR3 nucleotides read TGTGCCATCAGTGTTGGGACAGGGGTGGCCTACGAGCAGTACTTC. This codes for CAISVGTGVAYEQYF.

Comment on this clone: At one end the junction does not follow the germline gene, possibly because of a read error. CDR3 sequence reads: CASSQDTTTF. DNA of the CDR3: TGTGCCAGCAGCCAAGATACGACTACCTTT. The chain is built from TRBV3-1 (or the pseudogene TRBV3-2) and TRBJ1-1; D is ambiguous. The length of the CDR3 is 10 residues. CDR1 LGHDT and CDR2 YNNKEL come from the germline V gene (reference sequence).

The genes are TRBV18 and TRBJ1-6; the D is unclear. Germline V lookup: CDR1 KGHSH, CDR2 LQKENI. The V end was cut by 6 bases, the J end by 7 bases, with 10 bases between. This CDR3 is 13 amino acids long. CDR3 residues: CASSGRENSPLHF. CDR3 nucleotides: TGTGCCAGCTCGGGCCGAGAAAATTCACCCCTCCACTTT. Supplemented by reference TRBV18 and TRBJ1-6, the full variable domain reads NAGVMQNPRHLVRRRGQEARLRCSPMKGHSHVYWYRQLPEEGLKFMVYLQKENIIDESGMPKERFSAEFPKEGPSILRIQQVVRGDSAAYFCASSGRENSPLHFGNGTRLTVT.

The genes are TRBV7-9 and TRBJ2-2, with 9 positions matching TRBD2. Germline-derived CDR1 and CDR2 are SEHNR and FQNEAQ (reference sequence). J lost 0 bases, V lost 5 bases, and 13 bases had no gene match. The CDR3 length is 19 residues. CDR3 amino acids: CASSPSGGGGAANTGELFF. The CDR3 nucleotides are TGTGCCAGCAGCCCTTCCGGGGGCGGGGGGGCCGCGAACACCGGGGAGCTGTTTTTT.